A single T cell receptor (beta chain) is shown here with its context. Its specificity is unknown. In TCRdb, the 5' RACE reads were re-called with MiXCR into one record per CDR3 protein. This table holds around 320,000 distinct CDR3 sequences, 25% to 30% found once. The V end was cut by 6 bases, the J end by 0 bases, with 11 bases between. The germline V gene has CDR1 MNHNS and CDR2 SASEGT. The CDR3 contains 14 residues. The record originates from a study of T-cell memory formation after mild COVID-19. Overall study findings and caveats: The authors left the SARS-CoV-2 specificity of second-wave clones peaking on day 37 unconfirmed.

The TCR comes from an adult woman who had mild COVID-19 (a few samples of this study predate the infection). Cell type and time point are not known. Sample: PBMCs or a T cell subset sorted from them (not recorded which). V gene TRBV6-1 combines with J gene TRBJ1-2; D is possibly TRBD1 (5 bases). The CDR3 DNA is TGTGCCAGCAGCAGGGACGGGACTAACTATGGCTACACCTTC. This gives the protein CASSRDGTNYGYTF.